The clone carrying this T cell receptor (beta chain) was detected ten times or more. Antigen specificity is unknown. This record belongs to a study of Graves' ophthalmopathy and Graves' hyperthyroidism. General study results and limits: Ophthalmopathy progression predictions by the model showed approximately 75% specificity and 70.59% sensitivity.

The sequenced template was RNA, covering the TCR beta CDR3 region. HTBI primers primed a first-round RT-PCR, and a second-round multiplex PCR followed. One entry per CDR3 protein, called by TCRdb with MiXCR from the multiplex PCR reads. The sample yields under 350,000 distinct CDR3 sequences, roughly 17% seen once. CDR1 is ENHRY, CDR2 SYGVKD, per germline. The trim removed 11 bases at V and 3 bases at J, leaving 5 bases unmatched. CDR3 length: 13 amino acids. Material for sequencing was peripheral blood. This chain links TRBV10-3 with TRBJ1-3, with 9 bases that match TRBD1. This clonotype was obtained from an adult man with Graves' ophthalmopathy. The CDR3 DNA reads TGTGCCTCCTGGGACAGGGATGGAAACACCATATATTTT. It translates to CASWDRDGNTIYF.